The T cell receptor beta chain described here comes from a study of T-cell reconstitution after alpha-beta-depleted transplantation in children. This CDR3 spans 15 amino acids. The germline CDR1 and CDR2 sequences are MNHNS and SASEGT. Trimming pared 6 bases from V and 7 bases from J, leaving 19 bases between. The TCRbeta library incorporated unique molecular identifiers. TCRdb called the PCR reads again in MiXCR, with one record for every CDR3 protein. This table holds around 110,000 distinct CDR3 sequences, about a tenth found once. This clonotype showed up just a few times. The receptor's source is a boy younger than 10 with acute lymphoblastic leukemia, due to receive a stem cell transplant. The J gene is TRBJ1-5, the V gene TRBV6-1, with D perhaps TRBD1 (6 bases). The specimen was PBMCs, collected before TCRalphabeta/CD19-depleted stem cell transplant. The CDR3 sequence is CASRTPQGSDQPQHF. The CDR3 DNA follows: TGTGCCAGCAGGACCCCCCAGGGGTCGGACCAGCCCCAGCATTTT.